The rows below give T cell receptor beta chains drawn from one sample of a study of blood T cell repertoires in COVID-19. The repertoire was sequenced with immunoSEQ multiplex PCR; TCRdb's copy has only in-frame clones and lacks some. The table has 140,000 to 150,000 clones, 80% to 90% seen once. The source material was peripheral blood. The receptor source for this set is a human donor in a cohort sampled during active COVID-19. CDR3s include the opening cysteine and the closing phenylalanine or tryptophan. A D gene is named only where the DNA matches it firmly. Rows may omit the clone size; those that give it use once, few, many or a size class.

length,J,V,size,D,DNA,CDR3
16,TRBJ1-4,TRBV7-2,.,.,TGTGCCAGCAGCTTCTTTCCGATGAAACGGGGTGAAAAACTGTTTTTT,CASSFFPMKRGEKLFF
16,TRBJ2-1,TRBV21-1,once,.,TGTGCCAGCATCCTTCCCGGGACAGGGTATCCTAATGAGCAGTTCTTC,CASILPGTGYPNEQFF
12,TRBJ1-4,TRBV12-3/TRBV12-4,.,TRBD1,TGTGCCAGCAGTTTGGGGACAGGGCAACTGTTTTTT,CASSLGTGQLFF
13,TRBJ1-4,TRBV7-2,.,TRBD1,TGTGCCAGCAGCTGGACAGGGCAGGAAAAACTGTTTTTT,CASSWTGQEKLFF
12,TRBJ2-3,TRBV25-1,.,.,TGTGCCAGCGGACGAGGGACAGATACGCAGTATTTT,CASGRGTDTQYF
17,TRBJ1-1,TRBV18,.,.,TGTGCCAGCTCCCCTACAGAAAGGAGGGCTTCGAACACTGAAGCTTTCTTT,CASSPTERRASNTEAFF
18,TRBJ2-3,TRBV2,few,TRBD2,TGTGCCAGCAGTGAAGCGCTTTCGGGCGGGGGGCTCACAGATACGCAGTATTTT,CASSEALSGGGLTDTQYF
11,TRBJ1-1,TRBV10-3,.,.,TGTGCCGCTGGACAGAATACTGAAGCTTTCTTT,CAAGQNTEAFF
14,TRBJ2-3,TRBV2,.,TRBD2,TGTGCCAGCAGTGGAGCGGGGGCCACAGATACGCAGTATTTT,CASSGAGATDTQYF
16,TRBJ2-7,TRBV10-3,.,TRBD2,TGTGCCATCAGTGAGTCGACTAGCGGGGGGGCCTACGAGCAGTACTTC,CAISESTSGGAYEQYF
14,TRBJ2-7,TRBV18,.,.,TGTGCCAGCTCACCACAGACTGCCCACTACGAGCAGTACTTC,CASSPQTAHYEQYF
13,TRBJ1-2,TRBV29-1,.,TRBD1,TGCAGCGTTGAAGGACAGGGCAGAGTCGACTACACCTTC,CSVEGQGRVDYTF
13,TRBJ1-5,TRBV30,once,.,TGTGCCTGGAGTGTACGGAGCAATCAGCCCCAGCATTTT,CAWSVRSNQPQHF
15,TRBJ1-2,TRBV2,once,.,TGTGCCAGCACCCCGGGCCGCCAGGGAAACTATGGCTACACCTTC,CASTPGRQGNYGYTF
17,TRBJ2-2,TRBV9,.,.,TGTGCCAGCAGCGCCTCGGGGCGGGGAGGGAACACCGGGGAGCTGTTTTTT,CASSASGRGGNTGELFF
17,TRBJ1-1,TRBV4-3,.,TRBD1,TGCGCCAGCAGCCAAGATGCGCCACAGGGGGCGAACACTGAAGCTTTCTTT,CASSQDAPQGANTEAFF
17,TRBJ2-6,TRBV7-2,.,TRBD1,TGTGCCAGCAGCTTAGGGGCAGGGGGAACTGGGGCCAACGTCCTGACTTTC,CASSLGAGGTGANVLTF
16,TRBJ2-3,TRBV27,.,TRBD2,TGTGCCAGCAGTTCCCCAAGCGGGGGGGTCACAGATACGCAGTATTTT,CASSSPSGGVTDTQYF
14,TRBJ1-2,TRBV5-8,once,.,TGTGCCAGCAGCTTGGAAGCTGTGTCTTGGGGCTACACCTTC,CASSLEAVSWGYTF
13,TRBJ1-2,TRBV12-3/TRBV12-4,.,.,TGTGCCAGCTCTAGGGGTTTGACGAATGGCTACACCTTC,CASSRGLTNGYTF
12,TRBJ1-1,TRBV30,.,.,TGTGCCTGGAGTCGACAGGAGTATGAAGCTTTCTTT,CAWSRQEYEAFF
15,TRBJ1-1,TRBV5-1,.,.,TGCGCCAGCAGCGTGTCGAGCTCTGAGAGAACTGAAGCTTTCTTT,CASSVSSSERTEAFF
15,TRBJ1-1,TRBV2,once,TRBD1,TGTGCCAGCAGAAGAGAGACAGGGGAGAACACTGAAGCTTTCTTT,CASRRETGENTEAFF
13,TRBJ2-7,TRBV29-1,.,TRBD1,TGCAGCGTTGGAGGGACAGGGCACTACGAGCAGTACTTC,CSVGGTGHYEQYF
12,TRBJ2-1,TRBV29-1,.,.,TGCAGCGTGGGCGCCCAATACAATGAGCAGTTCTTC,CSVGAQYNEQFF
15,TRBJ1-2,TRBV19,.,TRBD1,TGTGCCAGTAGTACCAGGACAGGGGTTAACTATGGCTACACCTTC,CASSTRTGVNYGYTF
16,TRBJ2-2,TRBV24-1,.,TRBD1,TGTGCCACCAGTGACCGCGGACAGGGGTTCACCGGGGAGCTGTTTTTT,CATSDRGQGFTGELFF
16,TRBJ1-5,TRBV25-1,.,TRBD1,TGTGCCAGCAGTGAATGGACAGGGGAAAACAATCAGCCCCAGCATTTT,CASSEWTGENNQPQHF
11,TRBJ1-2,TRBV29-1,few,.,TGCAGCGTTATAGCTAACTATGGCTACACCTTC,CSVIANYGYTF
12,TRBJ1-5,TRBV30,.,.,TGTGCCTGGAGTGTAGGGCGGGGGCCCCAGCATTTT,CAWSVGRGPQHF
15,TRBJ2-7,TRBV5-6,.,TRBD2,TGTGCCAGCAGCCGGACTAGCGGGGGTTCCTACGAGCAGTACTTC,CASSRTSGGSYEQYF
12,TRBJ1-2,TRBV30,few,TRBD1,TGTGCCTGGGGGACAGGGTTTTACGGCTACACCTTC,CAWGTGFYGYTF
15,TRBJ2-3,TRBV6-4,.,TRBD2,TGTGCCAGCAGCCTGACTAGCGGGGGAATAGATACGCAGTATTTT,CASSLTSGGIDTQYF
13,TRBJ2-1,TRBV6-2/TRBV6-3,once,TRBD1,TGTGCCAGCAGTACTGACAGGGGCATTGAGCAGTTCTTC,CASSTDRGIEQFF
15,TRBJ2-3,TRBV19,.,TRBD1,TGTGCCAGTAGTACCGGGACAGGGGGCACAGATACGCAGTATTTT,CASSTGTGGTDTQYF
12,TRBJ1-1,TRBV7-9,.,.,TGTGCCAGCAGCTCGTCCGGCACTGAAGCTTTCTTT,CASSSSGTEAFF
15,TRBJ2-3,TRBV11-3,once,TRBD2,TGTGCCAGCACCTCCCCTAGCGGGAGCACAGATACGCAGTATTTT,CASTSPSGSTDTQYF
16,TRBJ1-3,TRBV4-1,.,.,TGCGCCAGCAGCCAAGATATGTGGGGGCGAGGAAACACCATATATTTT,CASSQDMWGRGNTIYF
12,TRBJ2-7,TRBV28,.,TRBD2,TGTGCCAGCAGGGGGGGGAAATACGAGCAGTACTTC,CASRGGKYEQYF
13,TRBJ1-1,TRBV10-3,.,.,TGTGCCATCAGGGGACTGGAGAATACTGAAGCTTTCTTT,CAIRGLENTEAFF
12,TRBJ1-1,TRBV12-3/TRBV12-4,.,.,TGTGCCAGCAGCCTAATGAACACTGAAGCTTTCTTT,CASSLMNTEAFF
11,TRBJ1-2,TRBV28,.,.,TGTGCCAGCGGCCAAATCTATGGCTACACCTTC,CASGQIYGYTF
15,TRBJ1-1,TRBV15,.,TRBD1,TGTGCCACCAGCCAACGGACAGGGAAGTGGACTGAAGCTTTCTTT,CATSQRTGKWTEAFF